This TCR beta chain emerged from a study of T cells in Graves' hyperthyroidism and ophthalmopathy. Sample collection date corresponds to first hyperthyroidism diagnosis, prior to any ophthalmopathy symptoms. Germline CDR1 is LGHNA and CDR2 is YNFKEQ. V gave up 1 base and J gave up 2 bases, with 6 bases separating them. This CDR3 has 13 residues. Using RNA transcripts as the source, TCR beta CDR3 regions were amplified. The HTBI primer set served for first-round RT-PCR of the TCR CDR3. From the multiplex PCR reads, TCRdb called clonotypes with MiXCR, one entry per CDR3 protein. The data hold 250,000 or so distinct CDR3 sequences, with more than 14% observed a single time.

The sample taken for sequencing was blood. The source is a woman aged 40 to 49 with Graves' hyperthyroidism that later progressed to Graves' ophthalmopathy. This chain uses TRBV4-2 with TRBJ2-7; no clear D gene. The CDR3 DNA reads TGTGCCAGCAGCCAAGGGAGACCCTACGAGCAGTACTTC. Amino acid sequence: CASSQGRPYEQYF.